This record concerns one T cell receptor beta chain sequence. No antigen is known for it. This CDR3 is 14 amino acids long. In germline, CDR1 is MDHEN, CDR2 SYDVKM. V was pared by 7 bases and J by 4 bases, with 7 bases of the junction left unmatched. After template switching added a universal primer site, the resulting cDNA carried unique molecular identifiers. TCRdb used MiXCR to reprocess the 5' RACE reads, holding one entry per CDR3 protein. This table has 500,000 or so distinct CDR3 sequences, more than 13% appearing once. This sample was included in a study of identical twins. Findings of the study overall: Models predicted less out-of-frame TCR alpha sharing in monozygotic twins than was found.

In addition, the sample was reused for a study of yellow fever vaccine responses in identical twins.

Sequenced input: CD4+ T cells sorted from blood. The TCR sequence derives from a woman between 18 and 29 years old in good health. This chain connects TRBV28 to TRBJ2-3; 8 nucleotides line up with TRBD2. The CDR3 bases are TGTGCCAGCATCACGGGGGGGCCGTCAGATACGCAGTATTTT. Protein sequence: CASITGGPSDTQYF.